A single sample gave rise to the 9 T cell receptor beta chains below, sequenced in a study of immune reconstitution after stem cell transplant in scleroderma. TCRdb re-called the RT-PCR reads with MiXCR, one entry per CDR3 protein. The sample carries about 2,100 distinct CDR3 sequences, over 8.5% recorded once. Sampling was conducted before or after autologous hematopoietic stem cell transplantation (not recorded which). These receptors all stem from a male donor with systemic sclerosis.

Within the sample, this clonotype is medium-sized. V usage is TRBV29-1 and J usage is TRBJ2-1, with no clear D. The CDR3 is 11 amino acids. Germline V gene data show CDR1 as SQVTM and CDR2 as ANQGSEA. Trimming stripped 0 bases from V and 9 bases from J, with 6 bases between. For the CDR3, the DNA is TGCAGCGTTGAAGAGAGCAGTGAGCAGTTCTTC. Protein: CSVEESSEQFF.

By sample fraction, this clonotype is medium-sized. J is TRBJ1-1 and V is TRBV20-1, with D uncertain. Germline CDR1 and CDR2: DFQATT and SNEGSKA (reference sequence). V lost 0 bases and J lost 4, with 9 bases in between. The CDR3 totals 13 residues. The CDR3, as DNA: TGCAGTGCTAGAGATGGGCAGACCACTGAAGCTTTCTTT. Translation gives CSARDGQTTEAFF.

This clonotype was seen a few times. The CDR3 nucleotides read TGTGCCAGCAGCTTTATTTCTTCTGGGGCCAACGTCCTGACTTTC. The encoded protein is CASSFISSGANVLTF. The chain combines TRBV7-3 with TRBJ2-6; D is ambiguous. Germline CDR1 SGHTA, CDR2 FQGTGA. Trimming removed 3 bases at V and 1 base at J, with 7 bases between. The CDR3 consists of 15 residues.

The genes are TRBV18 and TRBJ1-5; 8 bases align to TRBD1. The CDR3 has 15 residues. CDR1 KGHSH and CDR2 LQKENI come from the germline V gene. Trimming cost V 6 bases and J 3 bases; bases outside gene matches: 7. The CDR3 sequence: CASSPTGAINQPQHF. The CDR3, as DNA: TGTGCCAGCTCTCCGACAGGGGCGATCAATCAGCCCCAGCATTTT.

Points on this clonotype: This may be a read error, as it is one base from a much larger clone. V is TRBV5-1 and J is TRBJ2-5, with 10 bases fitting TRBD2. The V gene's germline CDR1 is SGHRS and CDR2 YFSETQ. The CDR3 runs to 17 residues. Unmatched junction bases numbered 13, after V lost 4 bases and J lost 4 bases. The chain's CDR3 is CASSGRTSGYKGETQYF. The CDR3 DNA reads as TGCGCCAGCAGCGGCAGGACTAGCGGCTACAAGGGAGAGACCCAGTACTTC.

This clonotype qualifies as medium-sized. The rearrangement links TRBV9 to TRBJ2-7; TRBD1 or TRBD2 may be the D gene (5 bases each). Germline V gene sequence: CDR1 SGDLS, CDR2 YYNGEE. This CDR3 contains 12 residues. With 3 bases removed from V and 6 bases from J, the gap between germline ends came to 10 bases. CDR3 nucleotide sequence: TGTGCCAGCAGCGCCGGGACGACCGAGCAGTACTTC. This codes for CASSAGTTEQYF.

Judged by abundance, this clonotype is large. The chain is built from TRBV11-3 and TRBJ2-1; 7 bases match TRBD2. The CDR3 spans 15 residues. Trimming removed 3 bases from V and 0 bases from J; junction bases left unmatched: 2. Germline-derived CDR1 and CDR2 are SGHNT and YENEEA. The CDR3 protein is CASSLGGSSYNEQFF. The CDR3 bases are TGTGCCAGCAGCTTGGGGGGGAGCTCCTACAATGAGCAGTTCTTC.

This clonotype is termed medium-sized (0.01 to 0.1%). The chain has TRBV20-1 and TRBJ1-1; 11 bases match TRBD1. Germline values: CDR1 DFQATT, CDR2 SNEGSKA (reference sequence). This CDR3 comprises 15 residues. V gave up 6 bases and J gave up 1 base; unmatched junction bases: 7. The CDR3 region is CSAVPGQGGNTEAFF. DNA of the CDR3: TGCAGTGCCGTCCCGGGACAGGGGGGGAACACTGAAGCTTTCTTT.

Judged by abundance, this clonotype is medium-sized. The chain links TRBV5-5 to TRBJ2-5; 9 bases line up with TRBD2. This CDR3 has 14 amino acids. Germline trimming cut 0 bases from V and 4 bases from J; bases unmatched to any gene: 1. CDR1 and CDR2 (germline): SGHKS, YYEKEE (reference sequence). The CDR3 protein is CASSLETSGETQYF. In DNA form, the CDR3 reads TGTGCCAGCAGCTTGGAGACTAGCGGAGAGACCCAGTACTTC.